These T cell receptor beta chains were read from a single sample in a study of CD8 T cells in ankylosing spondylitis. TCRdb ran MiXCR on the 5' RACE reads and lists one entry per CDR3 protein. The sample lists roughly 130,000 distinct CDR3 sequences, approximately 9.2% occurring once. Material for sequencing was synovial fluid, either unsorted or a sorted T cell fraction (not recorded which). These receptors all come from a male donor with ankylosing spondylitis. The CDR3 runs from the conserved cysteine through the conserved F or W. D genes are given only for firm matches. Some rows mark clone size as missing; the rest say once, few, many or name a class of expanded clone.

J gene,V gene,D gene,clone size,CDR3 protein,CDR3 DNA
TRBJ2-1,TRBV7-2,NA,few,CASTGASSYNEQFF,TGTGCCAGTACCGGGGCATCCTCCTACAATGAGCAGTTCTTC
TRBJ1-1,TRBV3-1,NA,many,CASSLRQTEAFF,TGTGCCAGCAGTCTCCGACAGACTGAAGCTTTCTTT
TRBJ2-7,TRBV7-2,TRBD1,NA,CASSRTTGGGYEQYF,TGTGCCAGCAGCCGAACGACAGGGGGGGGTTACGAGCAGTACTTC
TRBJ1-3,TRBV9,NA,many,CASSSSTGEENTIYF,TGTGCCAGCAGCTCTTCGACGGGGGAAGAGAACACCATATATTTT
TRBJ1-1,TRBV11-2,NA,many,CASSFRGTGNTEAFF,TGTGCCAGCAGCTTTAGGGGGACGGGGAACACTGAAGCTTTCTTT
TRBJ2-3,TRBV3-1,NA,NA,CASSHLGGGTDTQYF,TGTGCCAGCAGCCACTTGGGAGGAGGCACAGATACGCAGTATTTT
TRBJ2-3,TRBV5-1,NA,NA,CASSLAVSGDTDTQYF,TGCGCCAGCAGCTTGGCGGTTAGCGGAGACACAGATACGCAGTATTTT
TRBJ2-5,TRBV7-9,NA,many,CAGAVGGETQYF,TGTGCCGGGGCCGTTGGGGGAGAGACCCAGTACTTC
TRBJ2-6,TRBV7-6,NA,many,CASSQDSGANVLTF,TGTGCCAGCAGCCAAGACTCTGGGGCCAACGTCCTGACTTTC
TRBJ2-1,TRBV18,TRBD2,many,CASSPLTSGRGNEQFF,TGTGCCAGCTCACCACTAACTAGCGGGAGAGGGAATGAGCAGTTCTTC
TRBJ2-7,TRBV28,NA,few,CASSAPGVDSIEQYF,TGTGCCAGCAGTGCACCGGGAGTGGACTCGATCGAGCAGTACTTC
TRBJ1-1,TRBV29-1,TRBD1,NA,CSVEYRGNTEAFF,TGCAGCGTTGAATACAGGGGGAACACTGAAGCTTTCTTT
TRBJ2-5,TRBV5-1,NA,few,CASGSGSTETQYF,TGCGCCAGCGGATCGGGGTCTACGGAGACCCAGTACTTC
TRBJ2-3,TRBV5-1,NA,many,CASSLEPIYTDTQYF,TGCGCCAGCAGCTTGGAACCCATCTACACAGATACGCAGTATTTT
TRBJ2-3,TRBV14,TRBD1,few,CASSQGDSITDTQYF,TGTGCCAGCAGCCAAGGGGACAGTATAACAGATACGCAGTATTTT
TRBJ2-1,TRBV11-2,NA,many,CASSFIGTQYNEQFF,TGTGCCAGCAGCTTTATCGGGACCCAATACAATGAGCAGTTCTTC
TRBJ2-3,TRBV29-1,NA,many,CSVGYRGSTDTQYF,TGCAGCGTTGGGTACCGCGGGAGCACAGATACGCAGTATTTT
TRBJ2-4,TRBV5-1,TRBD2,NA,CASSLAGLANIQYF,TGCGCCAGCAGCTTGGCGGGACTAGCTAACATTCAGTACTTC
TRBJ2-1,TRBV6-1,TRBD1,many,CASSQDRDLEQFF,TGTGCCAGCAGCCAGGACAGGGATCTTGAGCAGTTCTTC
TRBJ2-1,TRBV4-3,TRBD2,many,CASSRLLTSAQNEQFF,TGCGCCAGCAGCCGCCTCTTGACTAGCGCTCAAAATGAGCAGTTCTTC
TRBJ2-5,TRBV20-1,TRBD2,many,CSASSWRGAQETQYF,TGCAGTGCTAGTAGCTGGCGGGGGGCCCAAGAGACCCAGTACTTC
TRBJ2-1,TRBV18,TRBD2,many,CASSRSGRRESYNEQFF,TGTGCCAGCTCACGGTCGGGTCGGCGGGAGTCTTACAATGAGCAGTTCTTC
TRBJ2-1,TRBV29-1,NA,many,CSVKGQYNEQFF,TGCAGCGTTAAAGGACAGTACAATGAGCAGTTCTTC
TRBJ1-5,TRBV5-1,NA,few,CASSSEGGGLINQPQHF,TGCGCCAGCAGCTCCGAAGGCGGAGGACTGATTAATCAGCCCCAGCATTTT
TRBJ1-2,TRBV19,NA,few,CASHGGGYHYGYTF,TGTGCCAGCCATGGAGGGGGATATCACTATGGCTACACCTTC
TRBJ1-1,TRBV6-1,NA,few,CASSRDGASNTEAFF,TGTGCCAGCAGCCGGGACGGGGCATCGAACACTGAAGCTTTCTTT
TRBJ2-3,TRBV7-2,NA,many,CASSTTDTQYF,TGTGCCAGCAGCACCACAGATACGCAGTATTTT
TRBJ2-7,TRBV12-3/TRBV12-4,TRBD2,many,CASSWGLAGGQYF,TGTGCCAGCAGTTGGGGACTAGCGGGGGGTCAGTACTTC
TRBJ1-2,TRBV29-1,NA,many,CSVTKLGGGGYTF,TGCAGCGTGACCAAACTTGGAGGGGGTGGCTACACCTTC
TRBJ2-1,TRBV9,NA,many,CASSVDSPPHSYNEQFF,TGTGCCAGCAGCGTAGACTCTCCTCCGCACTCCTACAATGAGCAGTTCTTC
TRBJ1-2,TRBV7-9,NA,NA,CASSAIGGGGYTF,TGTGCCAGCAGCGCCATCGGGGGCGGAGGCTACACCTTC
TRBJ1-1,TRBV7-2,NA,few,CASSKTRDGHTEAFF,TGTGCCAGCAGCAAGACCCGGGACGGACACACTGAAGCTTTCTTT
TRBJ2-5,TRBV20-1,NA,NA,CSATPSVETQYF,TGCAGTGCAACACCATCCGTAGAGACCCAGTACTTC
TRBJ2-1,TRBV18,NA,many,CASSRAGPRESYNEQFF,TGTGCCAGCTCACGAGCAGGCCCAAGGGAATCCTACAATGAGCAGTTCTTC
TRBJ1-2,TRBV14,NA,many,CASSQGANYGYTF,TGTGCCAGCAGCCAAGGAGCTAACTATGGCTACACCTTC
TRBJ2-7,TRBV20-1,NA,NA,CSARMSHSPAYEQYF,TGCAGTGCTAGGATGAGCCACTCCCCGGCCTACGAGCAGTACTTC
TRBJ1-6,TRBV20-1,NA,few,CSARDLGNAYNSPLHF,TGCAGTGCTAGAGATTTGGGGAACGCCTATAATTCACCCCTCCACTTT
TRBJ1-2,TRBV29-1,NA,NA,CSAGDNNYGYTF,TGCAGCGCCGGCGACAATAACTATGGCTACACCTTC
TRBJ2-5,TRBV7-6,NA,NA,CASSLSRGLGETQYF,TGTGCCAGCAGCTTATCCCGCGGACTGGGAGAGACCCAGTACTTC